A single sample is the source of the 22 T cell receptor beta chains below, sequenced in a study of T cell responses to AZD1222 COVID-19 vaccine. Method: immunoSEQ multiplex PCR; TCRdb's copy keeps in-frame clones and lacks some. The repertoire holds about 130,000 clones, with approximately 90% as singletons. The sequenced sample was peripheral blood, obtained 28 days after the second AZD1222 dose. These receptors were obtained from an adult who received the AZD1222 COVID-19 vaccine.

The rearrangement joins TRBV10-3 to TRBJ2-1; perhaps TRBD1 as D (6 bases). Germline CDR1 ENHRY, CDR2 SYGVKD. CDR3 length: 12 amino acids. Trimming removed 10 bases at V and 8 bases at J, with 15 bases between. Here the CDR3 reads CATQVGGDEQFF. As DNA, the CDR3 is TGTGCCACCCAGGTAGGGGGTGATGAGCAGTTCTTC.

In this sample, this clone turned up once. The rearrangement joins TRBV5-6 to TRBJ1-2, with TRBD1 matching 10 bases. The CDR3 runs 18 residues. Germline-derived CDR1 and CDR2 are SGHDT and YYEEEE. V gave up 2 bases and J gave up 3 bases; unmatched junction bases: 13. This chain's CDR3 is CASSFRPGQGIIDYGYTF. The CDR3 DNA sequence: TGTGCCAGCAGCTTCAGGCCGGGACAGGGGATTATTGACTATGGCTACACCTTC. The variable domain in full, with the rest retrieved from reference TRBV5-6 and TRBJ1-2, is DAGVTQSPTHLIKTRGQQVTLRCSPKSGHDTVSWYQQALGQGPQFIFQYYEEEERQRGNFPDRFSGHQFPNYSSELNVNALLLGDSALYLCASSFRPGQGIIDYGYTFGSGTRLTVV.

The chain links TRBV7-3 to TRBJ1-1; D is unclear. This CDR3 contains 14 residues. V was shortened by 7 bases and J by 1 base, with 13 bases between the two germline ends. Per the germline V gene, CDR1 is SGHTA and CDR2 is FQGTGA. The CDR3 DNA is TGTGCCAGCATTACCGGACGGCCGAACACTGAAGCTTTCTTT. Translating gives CASITGRPNTEAFF.

The chain is built from TRBV7-2 and TRBJ1-1, with unresolved D. CDR3 size: 13 residues. V was trimmed by 2 bases and J by 1 base, leaving 5 bases between them. Germline values: CDR1 SGHTA, CDR2 FQGNSA. This CDR3 is CASSLSQNTEAFF. For the CDR3, the DNA is TGTGCCAGCAGCTTATCACAGAACACTGAAGCTTTCTTT.

The chain recombines TRBV9 with TRBJ1-3; TRBD1 is a possible D gene (5 bases). The germline V gene has CDR1 SGDLS and CDR2 YYNGEE. Trimming took off 0 bases at V and 2 bases at J, with 6 bases between the two ends. CDR3 length: 14 residues. In DNA form, the CDR3 reads TGTGCCAGCAGCGTAGTACAGGCTGGAAACACCATATATTTT. Translating gives CASSVVQAGNTIYF.

This clone was found once. The CDR3 bases are TGTGCCAGCAGTTTCGTCCAGAATCAGCCCCAGCATTTT. Its protein is CASSFVQNQPQHF. The rearrangement links TRBV28 to TRBJ1-5; no reliable D call. Germline V lookup: CDR1 MDHEN, CDR2 SYDVKM. Trimming took 3 bases from V and 4 from J, leaving 7 bases between them. This CDR3 region has 13 residues.

The gene calls are TRBV28 and TRBJ2-1; D gene unclear. The V and J ends lost 6 bases and 0 bases respectively, with 6 bases between them. Germline-derived CDR1 and CDR2 are MDHEN and SYDVKM. The CDR3 is 13 residues long. CDR3 coding DNA: TGTGCCAGCAGGGTTAGCTCCTACAATGAGCAGTTCTTC. It yields the protein CASRVSSYNEQFF.

The chain carries TRBV18 and TRBJ1-1; no definite D call. CDR1 is KGHSH and CDR2 is LQKENI in the germline V gene. The CDR3 covers 13 residues. Trimming removed 5 bases at V and 1 base at J, with 8 bases between. CDR3 region: CASSTQKNTEAFF. Here the CDR3 DNA reads TGTGCCAGCTCAACCCAAAAGAACACTGAAGCTTTCTTT.

The rearrangement uses TRBV15 and TRBJ1-1, with no clear D. Germline V gene lookup returns CDR1 LNHNV and CDR2 YYDKDF (reference sequence). The CDR3 has 16 residues. V shed 0 bases and J shed 0 bases, with 11 bases lying between them. The CDR3 reads CATSRDRGRVNTEAFF. For the CDR3, the DNA is TGTGCCACCAGCAGAGATCGTGGACGGGTGAACACTGAAGCTTTCTTT.

This clone is a singleton in its sample. V gene TRBV30 combines with J gene TRBJ2-2; a weak D match, TRBD1 (6 bases). Per germline, CDR1 GTSNPN and CDR2 SVGIG (reference sequence). CDR3 size: 14 residues. Deletions cut 8 bases from V and 3 bases from J, with 16 bases between. The CDR3 nucleotides are TGTGCCCGGACCGGGACAAGCTACACCGGGGAGCTGTTTTTT. This codes for CARTGTSYTGELFF.

The chain's CDR3 is CASSHMTGTGGKGYTF. CDR3 sequence (DNA): TGTGCCAGCAGCCATATGACAGGGACAGGGGGCAAGGGCTACACCTTC. V usage is TRBV3-1 (or the pseudogene TRBV3-2) and J usage is TRBJ1-2, with 12 nucleotides matching TRBD1. CDR1 is LGHDT, CDR2 YNNKEL, per germline (reference sequence). The V segment lost 3 bases and the J segment 8 bases; nucleotides outside the gene matches: 10. The CDR3 is made up of 16 amino acids.

V usage is TRBV19 and J usage is TRBJ1-2; no clear D. Germline CDR1 is LNHDA and CDR2 is SQIVND (reference sequence). V gave up 6 bases and J gave up 3 bases, with 11 bases separating them. This CDR3 contains 13 residues. CDR3 in amino acids: CASRGRSHYGYTF. In nucleotides, the CDR3 is TGTGCCAGTAGGGGAAGGTCGCACTATGGCTACACCTTC. Combining the CDR3 with reference TRBV19 and TRBJ1-2 gives the whole variable domain DGGITQSPKYLFRKEGQNVTLSCEQNLNHDAMYWYRQDPGQGLRLIYYSQIVNDFQKGDIAEGYSVSREKKESFPLTVTSAQKNPTAFYLCASRGRSHYGYTFGSGTRLTVV.

The genes are TRBV4-2 and TRBJ1-6; maybe TRBD1 (6 bases). Germline V lookup: CDR1 LGHNA, CDR2 YNFKEQ. Trimming pared 1 base from V and 9 bases from J, leaving 19 bases between. This CDR3 comprises 17 residues. The CDR3 reads CASSQGTAGGYVSPLHF. The CDR3 nucleotides read TGTGCCAGCAGCCAAGGGACAGCTGGGGGGTACGTTTCACCCCTCCACTTT.

This clone was recorded only once. The chain links TRBV28 to TRBJ1-6; the D is unclear. CDR1 MDHEN and CDR2 SYDVKM come from the germline V gene. The CDR3 totals 15 residues. Trimming took 5 bases from V and 4 from J, leaving 12 bases between them. CDR3 in DNA: TGTGCCAGCAGTCGACGCGGGCCTTATAATTCACCCCTCCACTTT. Protein: CASSRRGPYNSPLHF.

The chain employs TRBV4-2 and TRBJ1-5; D ambiguous. Looked up from germline, CDR1 is LGHNA and CDR2 is YNFKEQ. There are 15 residues in the CDR3. The germline V and J ends were trimmed by 1 base and 1 base, with 8 bases remaining between them. The CDR3 spells CASSQATGSNQPQHF. The DNA of the CDR3 is TGTGCCAGCAGCCAAGCTACGGGAAGCAATCAGCCCCAGCATTTT.

The chain employs TRBV28 and TRBJ2-1; weak D call: TRBD2 (5 bases). V was cut by 3 bases and J by 8 bases, with 8 bases left in between. This CDR3 spans 12 amino acids. Looked up from germline, CDR1 is MDHEN and CDR2 is SYDVKM. This chain's CDR3 is CASSLWGDEQFF. CDR3 sequence (DNA): TGTGCCAGCAGTTTGTGGGGAGATGAGCAGTTCTTC.

The J gene is TRBJ1-1, the V gene TRBV6-4, with 7 bases fitting TRBD1. The CDR3 totals 14 residues. V was pared by 5 bases and J by 0 bases, with 3 bases of the junction left unmatched. Germline-derived CDR1 and CDR2 are MRHNA and SNTAGT. The CDR3 DNA reads TGTGCCAGCAGTCCAGGGGGAGTGAACACTGAAGCTTTCTTT. This codes for CASSPGGVNTEAFF.

The V call is TRBV12-5, the J call TRBJ2-1; TRBD2 agrees at 15 bases. V dropped 5 bases and J dropped 7; count of bases not matched to a gene: 6. The germline V gene has CDR1 LGHNT and CDR2 FRNRAP. CDR3 size: 16 residues. The CDR3 nucleotides read TGTGCTAGTGGTCCCGGGACTAGCGGGAGGAAAAATGAGCAGTTCTTC. It is translated as CASGPGTSGRKNEQFF.

This clone came up a few times. The chain combines TRBV5-1 with TRBJ2-3; TRBD1 is a possible D gene (6 bases). Germline V gene lookup returns CDR1 SGHRS and CDR2 YFSETQ. The CDR3 has 16 residues. Trimming removed 4 bases from V and 5 bases from J, with 20 bases in between. The CDR3 loop reads CASSPGVGAPEDTQYF. CDR3 coding DNA: TGCGCCAGCAGCCCTGGAGTGGGGGCGCCGGAAGATACGCAGTATTTT.

V gene TRBV7-6 combines with J gene TRBJ1-2; a weak D match, TRBD1 (5 bases). The germline V and J ends were trimmed by 1 base and 6 bases, with 9 bases remaining between them. This CDR3 comprises 13 residues. Looked up from germline, CDR1 is SGHVS and CDR2 is FNYEAQ. CDR3 protein: CASSLEGLNGYTF. As DNA, the CDR3 is TGTGCCAGCAGCTTAGAGGGGTTGAATGGCTACACCTTC.

The chain employs TRBV3-1 (or the pseudogene TRBV3-2) and TRBJ2-1; a weak D match, TRBD2 (6 bases). Per the germline V gene, CDR1 is LGHDT and CDR2 is YNNKEL (reference sequence). V shed 0 bases and J shed 8 bases, with 14 bases lying between them. This CDR3 spans 15 amino acids. The CDR3 coding sequence is TGTGCCAGCAGCCAAGACCCGGGAGTTCTAGATGAGCAGTTCTTC. Translation gives CASSQDPGVLDEQFF.

The genes are TRBV9 and TRBJ2-1, with 9 bases fitting TRBD2. This CDR3 region has 14 residues. Germline V gene sequence: CDR1 SGDLS, CDR2 YYNGEE. V trimming: 0 bases; J trimming: 6 bases; junction bases outside the gene matches: 1. CDR3 DNA sequence: TGTGCCAGCAGCGTAGAAGCGGGAGGCAATGAGCAGTTCTTC. Its translation is CASSVEAGGNEQFF. Together with reference TRBV9 and TRBJ2-1, the CDR3 gives the full variable domain: DSGVTQTPKHLITATGQRVTLRCSPRSGDLSVYWYQQSLDQGLQFLIQYYNGEERAKGNILERFSAQQFPDLHSELNLSSLELGDSALYFCASSVEAGGNEQFFGPGTRLTVL.